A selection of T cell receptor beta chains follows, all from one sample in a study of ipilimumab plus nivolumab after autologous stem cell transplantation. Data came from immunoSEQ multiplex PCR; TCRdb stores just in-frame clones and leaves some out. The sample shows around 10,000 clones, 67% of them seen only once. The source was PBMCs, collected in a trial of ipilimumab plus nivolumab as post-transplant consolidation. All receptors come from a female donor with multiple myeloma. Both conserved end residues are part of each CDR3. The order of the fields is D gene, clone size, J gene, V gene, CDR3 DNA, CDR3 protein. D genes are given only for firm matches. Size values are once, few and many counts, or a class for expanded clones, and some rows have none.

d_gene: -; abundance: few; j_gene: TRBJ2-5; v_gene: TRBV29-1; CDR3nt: TGCAGCGTTAGGACGGATCAAGAGACCCAGTACTTC; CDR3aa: CSVRTDQETQYF
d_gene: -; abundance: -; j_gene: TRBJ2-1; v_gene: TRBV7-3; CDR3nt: TGTGCCAGTAGCGTAGGTGGACTTCGGGGTGAGCAGTTCTTC; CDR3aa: CASSVGGLRGEQFF
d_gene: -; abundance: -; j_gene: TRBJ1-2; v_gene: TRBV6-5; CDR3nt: TGTGCCAGCAGTTACGCAACGGGGGGTGGCTACACCTTC; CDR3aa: CASSYATGGGYTF
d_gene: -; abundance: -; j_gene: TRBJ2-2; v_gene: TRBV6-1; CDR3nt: TGTGCCGGACTCTGGGGGGATGGCACCGGGGAGCTGTTTTTT; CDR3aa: CAGLWGDGTGELFF
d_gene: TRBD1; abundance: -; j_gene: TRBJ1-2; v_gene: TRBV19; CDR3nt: TGTGCCAGTAGTATCCCCTCTGGGACAGGGGCTTATGGCTACACCTTC; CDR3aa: CASSIPSGTGAYGYTF
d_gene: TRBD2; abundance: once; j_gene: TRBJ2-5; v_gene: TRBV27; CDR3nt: TGTGCCAGCAGAGGACTAGCGGGAGCCGAGACCCAGTACTTC; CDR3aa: CASRGLAGAETQYF
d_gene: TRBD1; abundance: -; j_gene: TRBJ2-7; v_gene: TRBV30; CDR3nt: TGTGCCTGGAGTTTGGGACAGGGGGCCGACGAGCAGTACTTC; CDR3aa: CAWSLGQGADEQYF
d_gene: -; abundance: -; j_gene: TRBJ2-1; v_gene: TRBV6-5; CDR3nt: TGTGCCAGCAGTTACGGGGGTAGGGAGCAGTTCTTC; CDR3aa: CASSYGGREQFF
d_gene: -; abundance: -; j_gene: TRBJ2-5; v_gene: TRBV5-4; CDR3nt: TGTGCCAGCAGCTTGGTTGGGGCAGCAAGCCAAGAGACCCAGTACTTC; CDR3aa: CASSLVGAASQETQYF
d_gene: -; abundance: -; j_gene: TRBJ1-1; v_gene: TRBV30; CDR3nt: TGTGCCTGGAGTTCAGGAGCCAACACTGAAGCTTTCTTT; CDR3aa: CAWSSGANTEAFF
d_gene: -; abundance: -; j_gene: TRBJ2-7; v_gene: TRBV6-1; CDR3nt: TGTGCCAGCATTCAAGGGACGGTGGCGGTCGAGCAGTACTTC; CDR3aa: CASIQGTVAVEQYF
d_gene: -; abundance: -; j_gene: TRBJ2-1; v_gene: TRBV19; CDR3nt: TGTGCCAGTAGTGCCAGGGGGGACCATGAGCAGTTCTTC; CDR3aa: CASSARGDHEQFF
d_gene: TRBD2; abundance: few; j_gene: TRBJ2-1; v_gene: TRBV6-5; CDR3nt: TGTGCCAGCAGTTCCGGGACTAGCATTTCTCATGAGCAGTTCTTC; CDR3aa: CASSSGTSISHEQFF
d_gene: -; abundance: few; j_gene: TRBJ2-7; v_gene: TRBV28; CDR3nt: TGTGCCAGCAGTTTTCCTGAGGGGAAGCAGTACTTC; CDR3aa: CASSFPEGKQYF
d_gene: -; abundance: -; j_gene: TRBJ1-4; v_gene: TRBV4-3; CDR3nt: TGCGCCAGCAGCCGAACAAGAGGGGGGTATAGTGAAAAACTGTTTTTT; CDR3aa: CASSRTRGGYSEKLFF
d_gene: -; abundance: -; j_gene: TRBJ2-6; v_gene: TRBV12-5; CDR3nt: TGTGCTAGTGGTGCAGGACAAAGTCGGGCCAACGTCCTGACTTTC; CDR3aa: CASGAGQSRANVLTF
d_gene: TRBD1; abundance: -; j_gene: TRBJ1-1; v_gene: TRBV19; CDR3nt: TGTGCCAGTAGTATAATGGACAGGGGAACTGAAGCTTTCTTT; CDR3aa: CASSIMDRGTEAFF
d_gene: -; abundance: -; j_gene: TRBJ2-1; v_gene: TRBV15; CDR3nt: TGTGCCACCAGCGAATTGAGCTCCTACAATGAGCAGTTCTTC; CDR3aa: CATSELSSYNEQFF
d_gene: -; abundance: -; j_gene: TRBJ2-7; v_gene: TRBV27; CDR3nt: TGTGCCCGATTGGGGGGCAGAATGACCGACTACGAGCAGTACTTC; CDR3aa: CARLGGRMTDYEQYF
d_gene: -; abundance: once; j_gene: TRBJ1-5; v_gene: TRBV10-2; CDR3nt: TGCGCCAGCAGTGAGTCCAGGAACAGGAATCAGCCCCAGCATTTT; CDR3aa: CASSESRNRNQPQHF
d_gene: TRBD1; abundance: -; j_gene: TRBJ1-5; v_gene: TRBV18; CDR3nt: TGTGCCAGCTCACCGCAGAATCGACAGGGGGCTTATAGCAATCAGCCCCAGCATTTT; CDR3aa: CASSPQNRQGAYSNQPQHF
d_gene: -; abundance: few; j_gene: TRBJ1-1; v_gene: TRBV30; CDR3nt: TGTGCCTGGAGGAGGGGGTCCGGCACTGAAGCTTTCTTT; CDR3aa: CAWRRGSGTEAFF
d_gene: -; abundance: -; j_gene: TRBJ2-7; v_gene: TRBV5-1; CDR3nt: TGCGCCAGCAGCTTGGAGCAGATCTACGAGCAGTACTTC; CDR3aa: CASSLEQIYEQYF
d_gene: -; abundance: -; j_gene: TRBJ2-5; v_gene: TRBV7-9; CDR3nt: TGTGCCAGCAGCTTAGCCCCCAGCCAAGAGACCCAGTACTTC; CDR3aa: CASSLAPSQETQYF
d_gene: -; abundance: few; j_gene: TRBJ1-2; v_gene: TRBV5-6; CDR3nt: TGTGCCAGCAGCTCCGACTGGGTCGGTTTATACACCTTC; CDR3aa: CASSSDWVGLYTF
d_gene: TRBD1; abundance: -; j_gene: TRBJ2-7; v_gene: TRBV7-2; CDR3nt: TGTGCCAGCAGCTCCGGGACAGGACCCTACGAGCAGTACTTC; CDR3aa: CASSSGTGPYEQYF
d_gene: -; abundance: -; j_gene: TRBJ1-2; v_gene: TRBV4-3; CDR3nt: TGCGCCAGCAGCCAAGAGGCGCTCTACTATAACTATGGCTACACCTTC; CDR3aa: CASSQEALYYNYGYTF
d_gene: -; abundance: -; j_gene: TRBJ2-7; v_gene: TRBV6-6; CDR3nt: TGTGCCAGCAGTTTTCCTGAGGGGAAGCAGTACTTC; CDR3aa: CASSFPEGKQYF
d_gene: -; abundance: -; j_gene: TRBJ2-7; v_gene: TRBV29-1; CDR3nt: TGCAGCGTTTATGACAGAGCCTACGAGCAGTACTTC; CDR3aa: CSVYDRAYEQYF
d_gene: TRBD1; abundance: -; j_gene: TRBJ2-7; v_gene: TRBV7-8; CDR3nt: TGTGCCAGCAGCGTGGCGGGACAGGGGGCCTACGAGCAGTACTTC; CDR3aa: CASSVAGQGAYEQYF
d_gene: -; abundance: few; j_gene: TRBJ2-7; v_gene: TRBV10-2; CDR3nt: TGCGCCAGCAGTGACAGGGGAAGCTACGAGCAGTACTTC; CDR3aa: CASSDRGSYEQYF
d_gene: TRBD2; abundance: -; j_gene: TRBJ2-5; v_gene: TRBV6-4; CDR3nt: TGTGCCAGCAGTGTATCGGCGGGAGAGGGCCAAGAGACCCAGTACTTC; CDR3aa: CASSVSAGEGQETQYF
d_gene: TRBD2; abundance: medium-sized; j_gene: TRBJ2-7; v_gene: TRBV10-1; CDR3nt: TGCGCCAGCAGTGAGTTCTCCGGGACTAGCAACGAGCAGTACTTC; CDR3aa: CASSEFSGTSNEQYF
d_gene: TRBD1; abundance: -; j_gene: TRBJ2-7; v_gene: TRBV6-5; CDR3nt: TGTGCCAGCAGTCCACAGGGGGCTGACTACGAGCAGTACTTC; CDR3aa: CASSPQGADYEQYF
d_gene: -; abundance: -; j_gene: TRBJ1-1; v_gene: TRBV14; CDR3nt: TGTGCCAGCAGCCCAGGACTGAACACTGAAGCTTTCTTT; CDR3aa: CASSPGLNTEAFF
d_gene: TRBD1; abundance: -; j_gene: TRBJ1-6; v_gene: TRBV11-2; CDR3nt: TGTGCCAGCAGCCCCGGGACAGGGGGCGTTTCCTATAATTCACCCCTCCACTTT; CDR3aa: CASSPGTGGVSYNSPLHF
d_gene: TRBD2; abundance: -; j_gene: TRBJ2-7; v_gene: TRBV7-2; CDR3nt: TGTGCCAGCAGCTTATCTAGGGCTAGCGGGGGGGGCACTTCCGAGCAGTACTTC; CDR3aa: CASSLSRASGGGTSEQYF
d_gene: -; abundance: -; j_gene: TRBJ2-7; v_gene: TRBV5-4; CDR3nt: TGTGCCAGCAGCCCTAGCTCCTACGAGCAGTACTTC; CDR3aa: CASSPSSYEQYF
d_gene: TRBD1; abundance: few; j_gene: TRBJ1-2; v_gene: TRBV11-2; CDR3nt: TGTGCCAGCAGCTTAGCCGGACAGGGGGCCAACTACACCTTC; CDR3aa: CASSLAGQGANYTF
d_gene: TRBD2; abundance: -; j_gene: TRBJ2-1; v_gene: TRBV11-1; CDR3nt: TGTGCCAGCAGCTTTGGACTAGCGGGCGCCTCCTACAATGAGCAGTTCTTC; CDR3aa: CASSFGLAGASYNEQFF
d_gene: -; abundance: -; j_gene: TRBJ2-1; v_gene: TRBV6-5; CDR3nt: TGTGCCAGCAGGCCGACTGCAGGAAACAATGAGCAGTTCTTC; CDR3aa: CASRPTAGNNEQFF
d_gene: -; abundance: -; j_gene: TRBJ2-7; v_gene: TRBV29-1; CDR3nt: TGCAGCGTTTTTATGACTCAGATAAGTGGTTCCTACGAGCAGTACTTC; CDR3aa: CSVFMTQISGSYEQYF
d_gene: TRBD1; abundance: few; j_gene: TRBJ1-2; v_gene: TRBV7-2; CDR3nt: TGTGCCAGCAGTTCCGGGACAGGAGTCTATGGCTACACCTTC; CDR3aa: CASSSGTGVYGYTF
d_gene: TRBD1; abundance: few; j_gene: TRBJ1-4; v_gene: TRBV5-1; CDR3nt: TGCGCCAGCAGCTTAGAGACAGGGGTCGAAAAACTGTTTTTT; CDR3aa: CASSLETGVEKLFF
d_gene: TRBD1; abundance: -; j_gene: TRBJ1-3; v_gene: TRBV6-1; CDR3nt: TGTGCCAGCAGTGAAGTCGGGACAGGGTCCGCTGGAAACACCATATATTTT; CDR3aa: CASSEVGTGSAGNTIYF
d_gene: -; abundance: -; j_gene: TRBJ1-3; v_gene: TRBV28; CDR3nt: TGTGCCAGCAGTCCAGTAGACGGCTCTGGAAACACCATATATTTT; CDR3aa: CASSPVDGSGNTIYF
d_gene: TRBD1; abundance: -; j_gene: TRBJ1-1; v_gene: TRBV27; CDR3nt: TGTGCCAGCAGTTTACGCCGGGACAGCTATACTGAAGCTTTCTTT; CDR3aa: CASSLRRDSYTEAFF
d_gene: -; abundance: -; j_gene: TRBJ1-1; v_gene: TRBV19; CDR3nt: TGTGCCAGTAGTATCGGGCTCTCGAACACTGAAGCTTTCTTT; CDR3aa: CASSIGLSNTEAFF
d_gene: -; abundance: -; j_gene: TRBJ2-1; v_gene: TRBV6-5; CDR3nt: TGTGCCGTCCGCAGAGGGGACAACTACAATGAGCAGTTCTTC; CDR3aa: CAVRRGDNYNEQFF
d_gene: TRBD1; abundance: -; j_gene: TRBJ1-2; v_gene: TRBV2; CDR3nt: TGTGCCAGCAGTGAGGAAGACAGGGTAGGTGGCTACACCTTC; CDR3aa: CASSEEDRVGGYTF
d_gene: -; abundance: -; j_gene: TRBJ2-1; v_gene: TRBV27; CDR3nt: TGTGCCAGCAGTTTAACGTCACAACGGGAGCAGTTCTTC; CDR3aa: CASSLTSQREQFF
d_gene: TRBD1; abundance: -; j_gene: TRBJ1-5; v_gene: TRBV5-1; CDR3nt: TGCGCCAGCAGCTTGGGACAGGGGGACAATCAGCCCCAGCATTTT; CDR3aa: CASSLGQGDNQPQHF
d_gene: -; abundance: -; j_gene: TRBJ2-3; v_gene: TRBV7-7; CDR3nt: TGTGCTAGCAGCTTGGGAACAGACTACTACACAGATACGCAGTATTTT; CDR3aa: CASSLGTDYYTDTQYF